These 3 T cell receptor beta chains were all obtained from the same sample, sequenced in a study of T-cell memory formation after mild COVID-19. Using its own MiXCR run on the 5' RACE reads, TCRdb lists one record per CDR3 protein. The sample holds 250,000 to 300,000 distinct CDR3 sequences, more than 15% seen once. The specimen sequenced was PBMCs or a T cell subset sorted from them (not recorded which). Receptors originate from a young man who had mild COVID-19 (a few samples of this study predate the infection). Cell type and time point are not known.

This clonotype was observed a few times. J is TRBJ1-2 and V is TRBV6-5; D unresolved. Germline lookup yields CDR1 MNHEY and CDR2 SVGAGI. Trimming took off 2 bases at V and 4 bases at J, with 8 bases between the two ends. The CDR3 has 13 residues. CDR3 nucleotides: TGTGCCAGCAGTTACAAGGCCACCTATGGCTACACCTTC. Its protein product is CASSYKATYGYTF.

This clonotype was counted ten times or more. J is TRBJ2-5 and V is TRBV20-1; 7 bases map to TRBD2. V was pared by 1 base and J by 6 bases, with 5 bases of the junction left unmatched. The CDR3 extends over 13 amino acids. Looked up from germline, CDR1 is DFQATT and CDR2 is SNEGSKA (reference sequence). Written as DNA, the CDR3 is TGCAGTGCTAGAGGGACTAGGAGTCAGACCCAGTACTTC. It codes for CSARGTRSQTQYF.

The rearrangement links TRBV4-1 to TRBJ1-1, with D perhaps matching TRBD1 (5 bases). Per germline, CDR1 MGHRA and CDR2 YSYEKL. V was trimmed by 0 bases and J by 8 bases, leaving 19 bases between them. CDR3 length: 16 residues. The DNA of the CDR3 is TGCGCCAGCAGCCAAGAAGAGGGACTGGGAGGTTCCGAAGCTTTCTTT. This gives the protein CASSQEEGLGGSEAFF.